This T cell receptor (beta chain) was sequenced during a study of metastatic and nonmetastatic thyroid tumors. As for the study in general: Both malignant and benign thyroid patients supplied peripheral blood and tumor or nodule tissue samples, across which the repertoires of these patients were then compared.

Broader study findings: It was reported that TCR beta diversity was significantly higher in malignant thyroid tumors than benign nodules, in blood and tumor.

In the study's own analysis: Differences in CDR3 between clinicopathological groups were drawn on to build a classifier intended to discriminate distant-metastatic papillary thyroid cancer patients. MiXCR re-clonotyped the PCR reads for TCRdb. V and J calls and clone size were set by TCRdb, not the authors. The profile shows tens of thousands of clones, around 17% of them singletons. The CDR3 has 14 amino acids. The V gene end was trimmed by 5 bases and the J gene end by 6 bases; junction bases not matched to a gene: 10. Germline V lookup: CDR1 DFQATT, CDR2 SNEGSKA (reference sequence). Thyroid surgery was preceded by no treatment in any patient. Ten or more counts support this clone. What it binds is not known. The sample contains more than one DNA sequence encoding this CDR3.

This TCR derives from a female donor with papillary thyroid cancer or a benign thyroid nodule (not recorded which). Some clones in this sample may be carry-over from other donors' samples. Sequenced input: blood. The rearrangement uses TRBV20-1 and TRBJ1-1, with 9 positions matching TRBD1. The CDR3 region is CSAPAPGQGSEAFF. The CDR3 DNA follows: TGCAGTGCTCCCGCCCCCGGACAGGGGTCTGAAGCTTTCTTT.